This T cell receptor beta chain was captured in a study of blood T cells in healthy people across ages. This clonotype showed up just a few times. Antigen unknown. Study observations and caveats: There were more naive CD4+ cells and higher diversity in long-lived donors than in aged donors.

Russia was home to the donors, healthy Caucasian individuals aged roughly 6 to 90. Trimming pared 3 bases from V and 3 bases from J, leaving 14 bases between. CDR1 SEHNR and CDR2 FQNEAQ come from the germline V gene (reference sequence). This CDR3 contains 15 residues. The authors ran a second PCR of about 7 to 12 cycles using a sample-barcoded 5' primer and a J-beta primer mix. A template-switch adaptor with 12 random nucleotides tagged each cDNA molecule. TCRdb reprocessed the 5' RACE reads via MiXCR and lists one record per CDR3 protein. The sample contains more than 1.4 million distinct CDR3 sequences, around 42% of which appear only once.

Sequencing used blood. The source is a young woman in good health. This chain uses TRBV7-9 with TRBJ1-1; D call uncertain. Written as DNA, the CDR3 is TGTGCCAGCAGCTTTCCGGATGGGGATCACACTGAAGCTTTCTTT. Translation gives CASSFPDGDHTEAFF.